This passage covers 25 T cell receptor beta chains from one sample sequenced in a study of blood T cells in healthy people across ages. Next came a second PCR, run for about 6 to 11 cycles, which used a sample-barcoded 5' primer along with a J-beta primer mix. TCRdb independently ran MiXCR on the 5' RACE reads; one entry per CDR3 protein. The top ten clones hold roughly 8% of a sample with around 1,500,000 distinct CDR3 sequences, 28% of them seen once. The material sequenced was blood. These receptor sequences come from a woman in her thirties in good health.

The V call is TRBV10-3, the J call TRBJ1-1, with a tentative D call TRBD1 (6 bases). V gave up 6 bases and J gave up 3 bases, with 11 bases separating them. Germline V gene lookup returns CDR1 ENHRY and CDR2 SYGVKD. This CDR3 is built from 13 residues. The CDR3 DNA follows: TGTGCCATCAGAGGGGACACAGACACTGAAGCTTTCTTT. It yields the protein CAIRGDTDTEAFF.

The table lists this clonotype with a few counts. The chain recombines TRBV5-1 with TRBJ2-1; TRBD2 matches at 10 bases. Germline trimming cut 4 bases from V and 3 bases from J; bases unmatched to any gene: 4. CDR3 length equals 15 residues. Germline V gene data show CDR1 as SGHRS and CDR2 as YFSETQ. The CDR3 DNA follows: TGCGCCAGCAGCACCACTAGCGGGAACTACAATGAGCAGTTCTTC. It codes for CASSTTSGNYNEQFF.

Concerning this clonotype itself: This may be a read error: a much more frequent sequence differs by one nucleotide. The V gene is TRBV4-1, the J gene TRBJ2-4; 9 bases fit TRBD1. V gave up 3 bases and J gave up 7 bases; unmatched junction bases: 7. Germline-derived CDR1 and CDR2 are MGHRA and YSYEKL. This CDR3 is 15 amino acids long. Here the CDR3 DNA reads TGCGCCAGCAGCCAGACCGGGACAGGGAGTAACATTCAGTACTTC. Its translation is CASSQTGTGSNIQYF.

The rearrangement uses TRBV29-1 and TRBJ2-3, with D possibly matching TRBD2 (6 bases). The CDR3 has 14 amino acids. V was cut by 7 bases and J by 5 bases, with 19 bases left in between. Germline CDR1 SQVTM, CDR2 ANQGSEA. The CDR3 sequence is CSAGRGGVQDTQYF. The CDR3 nucleotides are TGCAGCGCTGGCAGAGGAGGGGTCCAAGATACGCAGTATTTT.

This clonotype was picked up a small number of times. The V and J genes are TRBV20-1 and TRBJ1-3; no clear D. CDR1 and CDR2 from the germline V gene are DFQATT and SNEGSKA (reference sequence). The CDR3 totals 12 residues. V was cut by 7 bases and J by 8 bases, with 15 bases left in between. The CDR3 nucleotides read TGCAGTGTCGCGGGAGGGTTGGACACCATATATTTT. This gives the protein CSVAGGLDTIYF.

Comment on this clonotype: A junction end diverges from the germline sequence, so it may reflect a read error. The chain is built from TRBV7-9 and TRBJ1-2; no clear D gene. The CDR3 consists of 15 residues. Per germline, CDR1 SEHNR and CDR2 FQNEAQ (reference sequence). The CDR3 region is CACSEQAIGNYGYTF. DNA of the CDR3: TGTGCCTGCAGCGAGCAAGCAATAGGGAACTATGGCTACACCTTC.

This clonotype has a handful of counts. V is TRBV4-1 and J is TRBJ2-5, with 10 bases aligning to TRBD2. The end of the DNA is better explained by TRBJ2-7, so the J call may be wrong. The germline V gene has CDR1 MGHRA and CDR2 YSYEKL. The CDR3 runs to 15 residues. CDR3 DNA sequence: TGCGCCAGCAGCCAATCGGGACTAGCGATCTACGAGCAGTACTTC. As protein: CASSQSGLAIYEQYF.

This clonotype was observed many times. The rearrangement uses TRBV25-1 and TRBJ2-7, with TRBD2 matching 8 bases. After removal of 6 bases from V and 2 bases from J, the junction contained 6 bases not matched to a gene. Germline loops: CDR1 MGHDK, CDR2 SYGVNS. This CDR3 spans 14 amino acids. The CDR3 loop is CASRGSGGAYEQYF. The CDR3 nucleotides read TGTGCCAGCAGGGGCAGCGGGGGAGCCTACGAGCAGTACTTC.

The chain employs TRBV10-3 and TRBJ1-1; 8 nucleotides align to TRBD1. The CDR3 is 15 residues long. The germline V gene has CDR1 ENHRY and CDR2 SYGVKD. The V and J ends lost 3 bases and 3 bases, in that order; junction bases with no gene match: 6. In DNA, the CDR3 is TGTGCCATCAGTGATTCCGGGACAGGTTACACTGAAGCTTTCTTT. Amino acids: CAISDSGTGYTEAFF.

The chain has TRBV27 and TRBJ1-6; D remains ambiguous. V lost 4 bases and J lost 6, with 10 bases in between. CDR3 length equals 14 residues. Germline CDR1 reads MNHEY; CDR2 reads SMNVEV (reference sequence). For the CDR3, the DNA is TGTGCCAGCAGTTGGGAGCTATCTAATTCACCCCTCCACTTT. Residues: CASSWELSNSPLHF.

The chain uses TRBV7-6 and TRBJ2-5; D is perhaps TRBD2 (6 bases). Germline CDR1 SGHVS, CDR2 FNYEAQ. The V and J ends lost 3 bases and 2 bases respectively, with 13 bases between them. CDR3 length: 15 residues. CDR3 sequence (DNA): TGTGCCAGCAGCTTTGGCGGGACGCATCAAGAGACCCAGTACTTC. Its translation: CASSFGGTHQETQYF.

This clonotype has a handful of counts. V is TRBV7-9 and J is TRBJ2-1; TRBD2 might be the D (5 bases). V was pared by 5 bases and J by 1 base, with 12 bases between. The CDR3 length is 15 residues. The germline V gene encodes CDR1 SEHNR and CDR2 FQNEAQ (reference sequence). The CDR3 region is CASSPITGSYNEQFF. The CDR3 DNA reads as TGTGCCAGCAGCCCAATTACGGGGTCCTACAATGAGCAGTTCTTC. The full variable domain, completed using reference TRBV7-9 and TRBJ2-1, is DTGVSQNPRHKITKRGQNVTFRCDPISEHNRLYWYRQTLGQGPEFLTYFQNEAQLEKSRLLSDRFSAERPKGSFSTLEIQRTEQGDSAMYLCASSPITGSYNEQFFGPGTRLTVL.

The chain links TRBV7-6 to TRBJ2-1, with 10 positions matching TRBD2. Trimming removed 1 base from V and 10 bases from J; junction bases left unmatched: 1. The CDR3 length is 13 residues. The germline gives CDR1 SGHVS, CDR2 FNYEAQ. CDR3 DNA: TGTGCCAGCAGCTTAGTGACTAGCGGGGAGCAGTTCTTC. It specifies CASSLVTSGEQFF.

This chain connects TRBV20-1 to TRBJ2-5; TRBD2 might be the D (5 bases). Germline CDR1 DFQATT, CDR2 SNEGSKA (reference sequence). The CDR3 has 12 residues. Between the trimmed V and J ends, which lost 6 bases and 5 bases, there was a span of 13 bases. The CDR3 coding sequence is TGCAGTGCATGGACTTTCGATGAGACCCAGTACTTC. Amino acids: CSAWTFDETQYF.

The chain has TRBV11-2 and TRBJ2-1, with unresolved D. V lost 5 bases, J lost 10 bases, and 15 bases lay in between. The CDR3 consists of 13 residues. In germline, CDR1 is SGHAT, CDR2 FQNNGV. CDR3 in amino acids: CASSLSRLGEQFF. The CDR3 nucleotides read TGTGCCAGCAGCCTGTCTCGGCTGGGCGAGCAGTTCTTC.

The V gene is TRBV10-2, the J gene TRBJ1-2, with a weak D call TRBD1 (6 bases). Deletions cut 3 bases from V and 8 bases from J, with 13 bases between. Germline V lookup: CDR1 WSHSY, CDR2 SAAADI. The CDR3 consists of 13 residues. Here the CDR3 DNA reads TGCGCCAGCAGTGAATCGGGGGCGGAGGGCTACACCTTC. Protein: CASSESGAEGYTF.

This clonotype appeared a few times. The genes are TRBV7-9 and TRBJ1-2, with D possibly TRBD1 on 6 matching bases. From germline, CDR1 is SEHNR and CDR2 FQNEAQ (reference sequence). The CDR3 is 15 amino acids. V was cut by 5 bases and J by 8 bases, with 21 bases left in between. CDR3 amino acids: CASSTEQGKTEGYTF. CDR3 in DNA: TGTGCCAGCAGCACCGAACAGGGAAAGACGGAGGGCTACACCTTC.

This clonotype was observed at least ten times. This chain links TRBV4-3 with TRBJ2-5; D gene uncertain. The germline V and J ends were trimmed by 1 base and 5 bases, with 11 bases remaining between them. From germline, CDR1 is LGHNA and CDR2 YSLEER. CDR3 length: 14 residues. CDR3 amino acids: CASSQGAGSETQYF. In nucleotides, the CDR3 is TGCGCCAGCAGCCAAGGGGCCGGTTCGGAGACCCAGTACTTC.

V gene TRBV29-1 combines with J gene TRBJ2-1; D is perhaps TRBD1 (5 bases). The J call may be faulty, since TRBJ2-7 better matches the DNA end. Per the germline V gene, CDR1 is SQVTM and CDR2 is ANQGSEA. This CDR3 spans 15 amino acids. The CDR3 spells CSVEKQGTPYNEQYF. CDR3 coding DNA: TGCAGCGTCGAGAAGCAGGGTACCCCCTACAATGAGCAGTACTTC.

This clonotype was detected many times. The rearrangement links TRBV6-5 to TRBJ1-2, with TRBD1 matching 9 bases. J was trimmed by 5 bases and V by 5 bases; bases with no gene match: 6. The CDR3 extends over 14 amino acids. CDR1 and CDR2 (germline): MNHEY, SVGAGI. In nucleotides, the CDR3 is TGTGCCAGCAGTCAGCAGACAGGGGGGTATGGCTACACCTTC. It is translated as CASSQQTGGYGYTF.

This chain joins TRBV19 and TRBJ1-1, with D uncertain. The V gene's germline CDR1 is LNHDA and CDR2 SQIVND (reference sequence). The length of the CDR3 is 13 residues. Trimming took 5 bases from V and 3 from J, leaving 10 bases between them. The CDR3 nucleotides read TGTGCCAGTAGTGGTCAGGCCTACACTGAAGCTTTCTTT. It specifies CASSGQAYTEAFF.

The rearrangement uses TRBV28 and TRBJ1-1, with a weak D call TRBD1 (5 bases). V lost 9 bases and J 4 bases, leaving 21 bases between the germline ends. Per germline, CDR1 MDHEN and CDR2 SYDVKM. This CDR3 has 15 amino acids. Here the CDR3 DNA reads TGTGCCAGTAACCTGGGAGGGGCGCGTAGCACTGAAGCTTTCTTT. Its translation: CASNLGGARSTEAFF. The full variable domain, in which reference TRBV28 and TRBJ1-1 provide the parts outside the CDR3, is DVKVTQSSRYLVKRTGEKVFLECVQDMDHENMFWYRQDPGLGLRLIYFSYDVKMKEKGDIPEGYSVSREKKERFSLILESASTNQTSMYLCASNLGGARSTEAFFGQGTRLTVV.

V gene TRBV11-2 combines with J gene TRBJ2-2; 9 bases are a match to TRBD1. The CDR3 is made up of 16 amino acids. V shed 1 base, J shed 4 bases, and the junction held 4 bases outside the gene matches. Per germline, CDR1 SGHAT and CDR2 FQNNGV. In DNA, the CDR3 is TGTGCCAGCAGCTTAGGGGGACAGGGCGGCACCGGGGAGCTGTTTTTT. As protein: CASSLGGQGGTGELFF.

This clonotype was counted only a few times. The CDR3 loop reads CASSLSKVRRGQETQYF. CDR3 coding DNA: TGTGCCAGCAGCTTAAGCAAGGTCCGCAGGGGGCAAGAGACCCAGTACTTC. This chain uses TRBV11-2 with TRBJ2-5; the match to TRBD1 covers 7 bases. Germline values: CDR1 SGHAT, CDR2 FQNNGV. The CDR3 runs to 17 residues. The ends lost 2 bases at V and 2 bases at J; junction bases unmatched: 11.

This clonotype was counted a few times. One end of the junction does not line up with germline, which may come from a read error. The rearrangement uses TRBV3-1 and TRBJ2-5; D is ambiguous. CDR3 length: 13 residues. Germline loops: CDR1 LGHDT, CDR2 YNNKEL (reference sequence). The CDR3 region has the DNA TGTACCAGCAGCCAAGATAGCCAAGAGACCCAGTACTTC. The encoded protein is CTSSQDSQETQYF.